What follows are 17 T cell receptor beta chains derived from one specimen sequenced in a study of CD8 T cells in ankylosing spondylitis. TCRdb itself ran the 5' RACE reads through MiXCR, one entry per CDR3 protein. Altogether approximately 30,000 distinct CDR3 sequences are present, about 7% being singletons, with the ten largest covering about 10%. The sequencing sample was made of blood, either unsorted or a sorted T cell fraction (not recorded which). These TCRs come from a male donor with ankylosing spondylitis or in good health (not recorded which).

The sample holds many counts of this clonotype. Here the CDR3 reads CASSSGTSGSVYNEQFF. The CDR3 DNA reads TGCGCCAGCAGCTCCGGGACTAGCGGGAGTGTGTACAATGAGCAGTTCTTC. The gene calls are TRBV5-1 and TRBJ2-1, with 14 bases fitting TRBD2. Germline V gene data show CDR1 as SGHRS and CDR2 as YFSETQ. The CDR3 runs to 17 residues. V lost 3 bases, J lost 4 bases, and 6 bases stayed unmatched.

The V and J genes are TRBV29-1 and TRBJ2-7, with 14 bases matching TRBD2. CDR1 SQVTM and CDR2 ANQGSEA come from the germline V gene. This CDR3 is 13 amino acids long. With 7 bases clipped from V and 4 bases from J, the junction kept 3 bases outside the gene matches. In DNA, the CDR3 is TGCAGCGCCCGGACTAGCGGGAGGTACGAGCAGTACTTC. Translated: CSARTSGRYEQYF.

In its sample, this clonotype was seen many times. V gene TRBV27 combines with J gene TRBJ1-1; the D is unclear. The CDR3 extends over 13 amino acids. V shed 2 bases and J shed 1 base, with 5 bases lying between them. Per germline, CDR1 MNHEY and CDR2 SMNVEV (reference sequence). The CDR3 spells CASSLRQNTEAFF. The CDR3 nucleotides read TGTGCCAGCAGTTTAAGACAGAACACTGAAGCTTTCTTT.

This clonotype was detected ten times or more. This chain links TRBV11-2 with TRBJ1-3; 10 nucleotides line up with TRBD1. The germline gives CDR1 SGHAT, CDR2 FQNNGV. This CDR3 is 18 amino acids long. V gave up 1 base and J gave up 1 base; unmatched junction bases: 7. CDR3 in DNA: TGTGCCAGCAGCTTAGGCATGGGACAGGGGTTTTCTGGAAACACCATATATTTT. Translation: CASSLGMGQGFSGNTIYF.

This clonotype showed up many times. J is TRBJ2-2 and V is TRBV5-1; D gene ambiguous. Germline CDR1 reads SGHRS; CDR2 reads YFSETQ. With 0 bases removed from V and 5 bases from J, the gap between germline ends came to 8 bases. This CDR3 is 14 amino acids long. In DNA, the CDR3 is TGCGCCAGCAGCTTGGACAGAGGAACCGGGGAGCTGTTTTTT. Translated: CASSLDRGTGELFF.

This clonotype was picked up many times. This chain links TRBV29-1 with TRBJ1-1; a weak D match, TRBD1 (6 bases). Trimming pared 4 bases from V and 6 bases from J, leaving 27 bases between. The germline V gene has CDR1 SQVTM and CDR2 ANQGSEA. The CDR3 is 17 amino acids. The CDR3 DNA follows: TGCAGCGTTGGGCTGAGCACAGGGAGTATTTTCGGAGCTGAAGCTTTCTTT. It translates to CSVGLSTGSIFGAEAFF.

This clonotype showed up many times. This chain links TRBV7-2 with TRBJ1-2, with D maybe TRBD1 (5 bases). Trimming took 4 bases from V and 4 from J, leaving 13 bases between them. This CDR3 has 14 residues. In germline, CDR1 is SGHTA, CDR2 FQGNSA. As DNA, the CDR3 is TGTGCCAGCAGCTCCCTGGGGCTCAGCTATGGCTACACCTTC. Amino acid sequence: CASSSLGLSYGYTF.

In its sample, this clonotype was seen many times. This chain joins TRBV4-1 and TRBJ1-3; D is uncertain. Germline V lookup: CDR1 MGHRA, CDR2 YSYEKL. This CDR3 is 17 amino acids long. Trimming removed 1 base at V and 0 bases at J, with 13 bases between. The CDR3 loop reads CASSQGPMVSSGNTIYF. In nucleotides, the CDR3 is TGCGCCAGCAGCCAAGGTCCAATGGTCTCCTCTGGAAACACCATATATTTT.

This clonotype was counted ten times or more. This sequence joins TRBV5-1 and TRBJ2-1, with TRBD1 identical over 9 bases. V lost 1 base to trimming and J lost 5 bases; unmatched junction nucleotides: 10. There are 17 residues in the CDR3. Germline V gives CDR1 SGHRS, CDR2 YFSETQ. CDR3 loop: CASSLYPGQGGDNEQFF. The CDR3 DNA follows: TGCGCCAGCAGCTTGTACCCGGGACAGGGAGGAGACAATGAGCAGTTCTTC.

Ten or more counts support this clonotype. The V and J genes are TRBV20-1 and TRBJ1-2; unclear D gene. Looked up from germline, CDR1 is DFQATT and CDR2 is SNEGSKA (reference sequence). With 3 bases removed from V and 1 base from J, the gap between germline ends came to 15 bases. The CDR3 consists of 15 residues. CDR3 coding DNA: TGCAGTGCTAGTGGGTCGAATCTGTTTAACTATGGCTACACCTTC. This sequence encodes CSASGSNLFNYGYTF.

This clonotype has more than one count but fewer than ten. The V call is TRBV7-9, the J call TRBJ1-2, with 7 bases aligning to TRBD1. CDR3 length: 13 residues. CDR1 and CDR2 (germline): SEHNR, FQNEAQ (reference sequence). V was clipped by 5 bases and J by 8 bases; unmatched bases: 8. DNA of the CDR3: TGTGCCAGCAGCCCCGACAGGGTGAACGGCTACACCTTC. It translates to CASSPDRVNGYTF.

This clonotype was observed many times. The chain uses TRBV7-8 and TRBJ2-2, with D unresolved. The length of the CDR3 is 14 residues. Per the germline V gene, CDR1 is SGHVS and CDR2 is FQNEAQ. V shed 0 bases and J shed 0 bases, with 2 bases lying between them. CDR3 coding DNA: TGTGCCAGCAGCTTAGCGTCGAACACCGGGGAGCTGTTTTTT. The encoded protein is CASSLASNTGELFF.

This clonotype was counted at least ten times. V is TRBV3-1 and J is TRBJ2-7; D is perhaps TRBD1 (5 bases). V lost 0 bases and J 6 bases, leaving 12 bases between the germline ends. This CDR3 has 14 residues. Germline CDR1 and CDR2: LGHDT and YNNKEL (reference sequence). In DNA, the CDR3 is TGTGCCAGCAGCCAAGAGGGCAGGGTAGGCGAGCAGTACTTC. Residues: CASSQEGRVGEQYF.

To note about this clonotype: This could be a read error, since a much larger clone is one nucleotide away. The chain has TRBV28 and TRBJ1-1, with unresolved D. The ends were cut back, 11 bases at V and 5 bases at J, with 15 bases in the middle. This CDR3 comprises 12 residues. Germline loops: CDR1 MDHEN, CDR2 SYDVKM. For the CDR3, the DNA is TGTGCCCTAAGTGGAGGGAGTACTGAAGCTTTCTTT. Protein: CALSGGSTEAFF.

This clonotype is a singleton in its sample. This chain connects TRBV5-1 to TRBJ1-4, with D possibly matching TRBD1 (5 bases). The CDR3 consists of 14 residues. CDR1 is SGHRS and CDR2 is YFSETQ in the germline V gene. CDR3 loop: CVNSLEGRNEKLFF. In nucleotides, the CDR3 is TGCGTCAACAGCTTGGAGGGACGGAATGAAAAACTGTTTTTT.

This clonotype was detected ten times or more. One end of the junction does not line up with germline, which may come from a read error. The chain is built from TRBV7-7 and TRBJ2-2, with 9 bases matching TRBD1. Germline CDR1 is SSHAT and CDR2 is FNYEAQ (reference sequence). The CDR3 totals 17 residues. As DNA, the CDR3 is TGTGCTAGCAGCTTACTGCCCGGGACAGGGAGCACCGGGGAGCTGTTTTTT. Protein: CASSLLPGTGSTGELFF.

The DNA for the CDR3 is TGTGCCAGCAGCTTAGTGGGGCCTGGCACAGATACGCAGTATTTT. Translating gives CASSLVGPGTDTQYF. The V call is TRBV7-2, the J call TRBJ2-3; D is perhaps TRBD1 (5 bases). The V gene's germline CDR1 is SGHTA and CDR2 FQGNSA. Deletions cut 1 base from V and 1 base from J, with 9 bases between. CDR3 size: 15 residues.